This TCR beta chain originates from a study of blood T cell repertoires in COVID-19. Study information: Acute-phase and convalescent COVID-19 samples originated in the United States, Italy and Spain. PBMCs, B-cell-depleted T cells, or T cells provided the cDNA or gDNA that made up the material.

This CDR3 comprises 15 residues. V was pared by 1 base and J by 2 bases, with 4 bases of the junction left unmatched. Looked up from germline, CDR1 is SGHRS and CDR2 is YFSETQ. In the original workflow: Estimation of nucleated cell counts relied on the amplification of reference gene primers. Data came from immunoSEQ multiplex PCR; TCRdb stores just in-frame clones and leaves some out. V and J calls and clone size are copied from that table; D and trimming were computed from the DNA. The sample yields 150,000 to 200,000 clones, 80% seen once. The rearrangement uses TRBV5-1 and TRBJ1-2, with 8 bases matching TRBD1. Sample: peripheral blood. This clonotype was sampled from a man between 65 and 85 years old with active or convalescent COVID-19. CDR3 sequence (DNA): TGCGCCAGCAGCTTGTCGCCAGGGGGCAACTATGGCTACACCTTC. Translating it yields CASSLSPGGNYGYTF.